Presented here are 5 T cell receptor beta chains from one specimen sequenced in a study of neurological immune-mediated disorders. TCRdb reprocessed the 5' RACE reads via MiXCR and lists one record per CDR3 protein. The table includes 70,000 to 75,000 distinct CDR3 sequences, approximately 13% detected once. Described time point: longitudinal time-point 1 (baseline). What was sequenced was PBMCs. All receptors derive from a female donor with HTLV-1-associated myelopathy (HAM/TSP).

This clonotype was detected ten times or more. One end of the junction does not line up with germline, which may come from a read error. The chain couples TRBV15 to TRBJ2-5, with TRBD1 matching 8 bases. CDR1 LNHNV and CDR2 YYDKDF come from the germline V gene (reference sequence). This CDR3 comprises 14 residues. CDR3: CATSQRTGKETQYF. CDR3 DNA sequence: TGTGCTACCAGTCAAAGGACAGGGAAAGAGACCCAGTACTTC. Full variable domain (missing parts from reference TRBV15 and TRBJ2-5): DAMVIQNPRYQVTQFGKPVTLSCSQTLNHNVMYWYQQKSSQAPKLLFHYYDKDFNNEADTPDNFQSRRPNTSFCFLDIRSPGLGDTAMYLCATSQRTGKETQYFGPGTRLLVL.

This clonotype has a handful of counts. This chain links TRBV9 with TRBJ2-3; D is ambiguous. Germline V gene lookup returns CDR1 SGDLS and CDR2 YYNGEE. The CDR3 consists of 13 residues. The V gene lost 7 bases and the J gene lost 2 bases, with 11 bases spanning the gap. The CDR3: CASGVVPTDTQYF. In DNA, the CDR3 is TGTGCCAGCGGAGTGGTTCCCACAGATACGCAGTATTTT.

The V gene is TRBV6-6, the J gene TRBJ1-6, with TRBD1 matching 10 bases. J was trimmed by 8 bases and V by 8 bases; bases with no gene match: 6. This CDR3 has 14 residues. Germline values: CDR1 MNHNY, CDR2 SVGAGI (reference sequence). The CDR3 coding sequence is TGTGCCAGCTTGGACAGGGGGGGACATTCACCCCTCCACTTT. Translated: CASLDRGGHSPLHF.

With regard to this clonotype: The conserved phenylalanine or tryptophan normally closing the CDR3 is absent here, so this likely arose from a read error. This rearrangement joins TRBV5-1 to TRBJ2-1; weak D call: TRBD1 (6 bases). The CDR3 is made up of 16 amino acids. The germline gives CDR1 SGHRS, CDR2 YFSETQ. CDR3 sequence reads: CVSSLRGPDRYNEQFS. DNA of the CDR3: TGCGTCAGCAGCTTGCGAGGTCCCGACAGGTACAATGAGCAGTTCTCC.

This clonotype was counted ten times or more. CDR3 loop: CAIRIPVTGELFF. DNA of the CDR3: TGCGCTATACGAATCCCGGTCACCGGGGAGCTGTTTTTT. The chain links TRBV5-1 to TRBJ2-2; no firm D call. The CDR3 runs 13 residues. Germline CDR1 and CDR2: SGHRS and YFSETQ.